The 4 T cell receptor beta chains given below trace back to one sample, sequenced in a study of T cells in localized non-small cell lung cancer. This table comes from immunoSEQ multiplex PCR, and its TCRdb copy is limited to in-frame clones, with some not included. The table shows some 8,200 clones, with 55% to 75% occurring only once. The starting material was lymph node tissue, obtained before any cancer treatment. The source is a male donor older than 55 with stage I squamous cell lung carcinoma.

The chain uses TRBV28 and TRBJ2-3, with 8 positions matching TRBD2. The CDR3 spans 14 residues. Germline-derived CDR1 and CDR2 are MDHEN and SYDVKM. J lost 3 bases, V lost 4 bases, and 3 bases had no gene match. The CDR3 DNA is TGTGCCAGCAGTTCTCCGGGAGGGACAGATACGCAGTATTTT. Amino acid sequence: CASSSPGGTDTQYF.

The gene calls are TRBV18 and TRBJ1-1, with 9 bases matching TRBD1. The CDR3 spans 12 residues. The V segment lost 6 bases and the J segment 10 bases; nucleotides outside the gene matches: 6. Germline V gene sequence: CDR1 KGHSH, CDR2 LQKENI. CDR3 nucleotide sequence: TGTGCCAGCTCCCCGGGACAGGGTTCAGCTTTCTTT. Translated: CASSPGQGSAFF.

The chain recombines TRBV7-7 with TRBJ1-3; D might be TRBD1 (6 bases). V was trimmed by 3 bases and J by 4 bases, leaving 10 bases between them. The CDR3 spans 14 residues. Germline CDR1 reads SSHAT; CDR2 reads FNYEAQ (reference sequence). The CDR3 reads CASSLPGVGNTIYF. The DNA for the CDR3 is TGTGCCAGCAGCTTGCCAGGGGTGGGAAACACCATATATTTT.

The chain has TRBV19 and TRBJ2-7; no definite D call. The CDR3 contains 13 residues. Trimming cost V 5 bases and J 2 bases, with 10 bases left between them. Germline V gene lookup returns CDR1 LNHDA and CDR2 SQIVND (reference sequence). The CDR3 loop is CASSLRTAYEQYF. DNA of the CDR3: TGTGCCAGTAGTCTCCGGACGGCCTACGAGCAGTACTTC.